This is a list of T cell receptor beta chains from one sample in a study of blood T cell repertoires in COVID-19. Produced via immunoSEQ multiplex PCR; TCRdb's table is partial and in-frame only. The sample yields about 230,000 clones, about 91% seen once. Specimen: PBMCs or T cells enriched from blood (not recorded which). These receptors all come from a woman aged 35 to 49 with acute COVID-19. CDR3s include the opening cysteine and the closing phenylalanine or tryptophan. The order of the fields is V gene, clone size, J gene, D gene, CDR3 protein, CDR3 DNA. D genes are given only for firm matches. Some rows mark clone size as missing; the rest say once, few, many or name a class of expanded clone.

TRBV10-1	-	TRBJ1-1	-	CASSEDRTMFF	TGCGCCAGCAGTGAGGATAGGACTATGTTCTTT
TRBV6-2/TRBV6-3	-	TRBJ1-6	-	CASSYSPGSGSPLHF	TGTGCCAGCAGTTACTCGCCGGGGAGTGGTTCACCCCTCCACTTT
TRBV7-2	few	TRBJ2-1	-	CASSLATGSYNEQFF	TGTGCCAGCAGCTTAGCTACAGGGTCCTACAATGAGCAGTTCTTC
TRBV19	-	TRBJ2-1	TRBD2	CASSIGTSNEQFF	TGTGCCAGTAGTATAGGGACTAGCAATGAGCAGTTCTTC
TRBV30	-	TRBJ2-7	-	CAWSVLGGYEQYF	TGTGCCTGGAGTGTACTTGGCGGCTACGAGCAGTACTTC
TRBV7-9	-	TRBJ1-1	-	CASSSFPEAFF	TGTGCCAGCAGCTCCTTCCCTGAAGCTTTCTTT
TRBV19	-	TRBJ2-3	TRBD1	CASPPGQFYATQYF	TGTGCCAGTCCACCGGGACAGTTTTATGCAACGCAGTATTTT
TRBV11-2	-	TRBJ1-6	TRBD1	CASSPTDRDNSPLHF	TGTGCCAGCAGCCCAACAGACAGGGACAATTCACCCCTCCACTTT
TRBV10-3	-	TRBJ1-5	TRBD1	CAISELNRGNNQPQHF	TGTGCCATCAGTGAGTTAAACAGGGGGAACAATCAGCCCCAGCATTTT
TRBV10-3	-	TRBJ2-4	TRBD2	CATSGLAGGGVNIQYF	TGTGCCACTTCCGGACTAGCGGGAGGCGGGGTAAACATTCAGTACTTC
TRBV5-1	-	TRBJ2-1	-	CASSLDLSEARQFF	TGCGCCAGCAGCTTGGATTTATCCGAAGCGAGGCAGTTCTTC
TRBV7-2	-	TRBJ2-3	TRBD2	CASSASGGAGSSTDTQYF	TGTGCCAGCAGCGCGAGCGGGGGGGCCGGCTCTAGCACAGATACGCAGTATTTT
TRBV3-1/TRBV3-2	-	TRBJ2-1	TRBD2	CASSQVALAGNEQFF	TGTGCCAGCAGCCAAGTGGCACTAGCGGGCAATGAGCAGTTCTTC
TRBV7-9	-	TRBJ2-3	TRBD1	CASSQGQGPSTDTQYF	TGTGCCAGCAGCCAAGGACAGGGGCCTTCCACAGATACGCAGTATTTT
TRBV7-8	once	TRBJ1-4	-	CASSSWQEKLFF	TGTGCCAGCAGCTCATGGCAGGAAAAACTGTTTTTT
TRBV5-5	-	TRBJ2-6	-	CASSPLGDTISGANVLTF	TGTGCCAGCAGCCCACTGGGGGACACTATCTCTGGGGCCAACGTCCTGACTTTC
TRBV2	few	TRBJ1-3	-	CASTGGLLRDTIYF	TGTGCCAGCACCGGTGGATTACTGAGGGACACCATATATTTT
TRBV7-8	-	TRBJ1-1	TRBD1	CASSLNRGGNTEAFF	TGTGCCAGCAGCTTAAACAGGGGAGGGAACACTGAAGCTTTCTTT
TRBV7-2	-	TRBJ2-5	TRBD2	CASSSPGGARETQYF	TGTGCCAGCAGCTCCCCCGGGGGGGCCCGGGAGACCCAGTACTTC
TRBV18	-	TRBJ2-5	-	CASSPIRDQETQYF	TGTGCCAGCTCACCTATCAGGGACCAAGAGACCCAGTACTTC
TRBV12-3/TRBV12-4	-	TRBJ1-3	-	CASSVQGNTIYF	TGTGCCAGCAGCGTACAGGGAAACACCATATATTTT
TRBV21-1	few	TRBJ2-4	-	CASSTAYIQYF	TGTGCCAGCAGCACAGCCTACATTCAGTACTTC
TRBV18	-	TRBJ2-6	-	CASSSSILNSGANVLTF	TGTGCCAGTTCGTCTAGTATTCTAAACTCTGGGGCCAACGTCCTGACTTTC
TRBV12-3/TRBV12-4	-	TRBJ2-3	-	CASSPNTDTQYF	TGTGCCAGCAGCCCTAACACAGATACGCAGTATTTT
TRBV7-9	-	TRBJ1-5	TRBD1	CASSLGERGRDSNQPQHF	TGTGCCAGCAGCTTAGGAGAGAGGGGGCGGGATAGCAATCAGCCCCAGCATTTT
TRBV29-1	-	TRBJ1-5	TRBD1	CSVVFGQGVGLGNQPQHF	TGCAGCGTGGTCTTCGGACAGGGGGTCGGCCTGGGCAATCAGCCCCAGCATTTT
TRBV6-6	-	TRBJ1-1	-	CASSYPSDTEAFF	TGTGCCAGCAGTTACCCCTCGGACACTGAAGCTTTCTTT
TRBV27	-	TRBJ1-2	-	CASSSPGTNYGYTF	TGTGCCAGCAGTTCACCGGGGACAAACTATGGCTACACCTTC
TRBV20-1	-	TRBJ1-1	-	CSGQRGEAFF	TGCAGCGGACAGAGAGGTGAAGCTTTCTTT
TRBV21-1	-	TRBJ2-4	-	CASSPKGQGYIQYF	TGTGCCAGCAGCCCGAAAGGACAGGGCTACATTCAGTACTTC
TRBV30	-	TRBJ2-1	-	CAWSVGGVNEQFF	TGTGCCTGGAGTGTAGGGGGGGTCAATGAGCAGTTCTTC
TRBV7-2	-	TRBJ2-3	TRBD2	CASSAPGLAGADTQYF	TGTGCCAGCAGCGCCCCTGGACTAGCGGGGGCAGATACGCAGTATTTT
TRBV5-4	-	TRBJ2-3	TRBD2	CASSFGGASTDTQYF	TGTGCCAGCAGCTTCGGGGGGGCTAGCACAGATACGCAGTATTTT
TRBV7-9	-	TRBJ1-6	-	CASSFEVENSPLHF	TGTGCCAGCAGCTTCGAAGTGGAGAATTCACCCCTCCACTTT
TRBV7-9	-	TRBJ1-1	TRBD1	CASSPPGQGYTEAFF	TGTGCCAGCAGCCCTCCGGGACAGGGTTACACTGAAGCTTTCTTT
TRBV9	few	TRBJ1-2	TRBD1	CASSLPGTGIYTF	TGTGCCAGCAGCCTCCCTGGGACAGGCATCTACACCTTC
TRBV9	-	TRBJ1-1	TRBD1	CASSVPGQGSEAFF	TGTGCCAGCAGCGTCCCGGGACAGGGGTCTGAAGCTTTCTTT
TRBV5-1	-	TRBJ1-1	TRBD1	CASSRDSDGTEAFF	TGCGCCAGCAGCCGGGACAGCGATGGGACTGAAGCTTTCTTT
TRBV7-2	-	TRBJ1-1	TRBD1	CASSLGQGAAEAFF	TGTGCCAGCAGCTTAGGACAGGGGGCGGCTGAAGCTTTCTTT
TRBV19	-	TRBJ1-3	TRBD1	CASSIRGAFPGNTIYF	TGTGCCAGTAGTATCAGGGGGGCGTTCCCCGGAAACACCATATATTTT
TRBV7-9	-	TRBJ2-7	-	CASSDWRGRDEQYF	TGTGCCAGCAGCGACTGGCGTGGCAGGGACGAGCAGTACTTC
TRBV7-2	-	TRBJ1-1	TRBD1	CASSSDRGGPEAFF	TGTGCCAGCAGTTCCGACAGGGGCGGCCCTGAAGCTTTCTTT